These 24 T cell receptor beta chains originate from one sample sequenced in a study of blood T cell repertoires in COVID-19 (TCRdb year 2020). Library preparation was by the immunoSEQ multiplex PCR assay. Drawn from immuneACCESS, this table holds only the in-frame rearrangements with V and J called that TCRdb kept. Clones are partly lost; checked studies trace under half to an unresolved V gene and leave the rest unexplained. The sample yields tens of thousands of clones; about nine tenths were counted once. Around 16% of the sample comes from the top ten. The material sequenced was peripheral blood. Source of these receptors: a male donor with acute or convalescent COVID-19.

The chain is built from TRBV15 and TRBJ2-5; 10 nucleotides agree with TRBD1. The CDR3 is 16 residues long. Germline V gene data show CDR1 as LNHNV and CDR2 as YYDKDF (reference sequence). The J segment lost 3 bases and the V segment lost 3 bases, leaving 7 bases of the junction unmatched. This chain's CDR3 is CATSRGFGTGEETQYF. The CDR3 DNA reads as TGTGCCACCAGCAGGGGCTTTGGGACAGGGGAAGAGACCCAGTACTTC. The complete variable domain, with remaining parts taken from reference TRBV15 and TRBJ2-5, reads DAMVIQNPRYQVTQFGKPVTLSCSQTLNHNVMYWYQQKSSQAPKLLFHYYDKDFNNEADTPDNFQSRRPNTSFCFLDIRSPGLGDTAMYLCATSRGFGTGEETQYFGPGTRLLVL.

This chain links TRBV3-1 (or the pseudogene TRBV3-2) with TRBJ2-2; D ambiguous. The CDR3 totals 14 residues. Trimming shortened V by 0 bases and J by 5 bases, and 7 bases separated the two germline ends. The germline V gene encodes CDR1 LGHDT and CDR2 YNNKEL (reference sequence). The CDR3 DNA is TGTGCCAGCAGCCAAGATTCGGTGACCGGGGAGCTGTTTTTT. It translates to CASSQDSVTGELFF.

The genes are TRBV5-5 and TRBJ1-1; D is uncertain. The CDR3 is made up of 14 amino acids. Germline V CDR1 and CDR2: SGHKS, YYEKEE (reference sequence). Trimming shortened V by 0 bases and J by 5 bases, and 11 bases separated the two germline ends. The CDR3: CASSLVPEGTEAFF. The CDR3 DNA reads TGTGCCAGCAGCTTGGTCCCCGAGGGAACTGAAGCTTTCTTT.

The chain is built from TRBV19 and TRBJ2-1; TRBD2 agrees at 7 bases. V lost 5 bases to trimming and J lost 6 bases; unmatched junction nucleotides: 10. The CDR3 spans 15 residues. Germline CDR1 and CDR2: LNHDA and SQIVND (reference sequence). CDR3: CASSGWGGSLNEQFF. In nucleotides, the CDR3 is TGTGCCAGTAGTGGATGGGGGGGGTCCCTCAATGAGCAGTTCTTC.

The chain links TRBV5-6 to TRBJ2-1, with 7 nucleotides matching TRBD2. V shed 4 bases and J 0 bases; nucleotides not matched to a gene: 10. This CDR3 has 17 amino acids. In germline, CDR1 is SGHDT, CDR2 YYEEEE. The CDR3 loop is CASSGRTSSPSYNEQFF. The CDR3 coding sequence is TGTGCCAGCAGCGGAAGGACTAGTTCCCCCTCCTACAATGAGCAGTTCTTC. The variable domain in full, completed from reference TRBV5-6 and TRBJ2-1, reads DAGVTQSPTHLIKTRGQQVTLRCSPKSGHDTVSWYQQALGQGPQFIFQYYEEEERQRGNFPDRFSGHQFPNYSSELNVNALLLGDSALYLCASSGRTSSPSYNEQFFGPGTRLTVL.

The chain is built from TRBV14 and TRBJ1-5; possible D gene TRBD1, 6 bases. Trimming shortened V by 3 bases and J by 4 bases, and 19 bases separated the two germline ends. The length of the CDR3 is 17 residues. Germline V gene data show CDR1 as SGHDN and CDR2 as FVKESK. The CDR3 nucleotides read TGTGCCAGCAGCCACCCCTGGCACCAGGGGCGTAATCAGCCCCAGCATTTT. It encodes CASSHPWHQGRNQPQHF.

The chain has TRBV7-2 and TRBJ2-7; no reliable D call. This CDR3 contains 13 residues. CDR1 and CDR2 from the germline V gene are SGHTA and FQGNSA. V was shortened by 5 bases and J by 0 bases, with 8 bases between the two germline ends. The CDR3 region is CASSNSPSYEQYF. The CDR3 coding sequence is TGTGCCAGCAGCAACAGCCCCTCCTACGAGCAGTACTTC.

The CDR3 protein is CASSLQGRAGNTIYF. The CDR3 bases are TGTGCCAGCAGCTTGCAGGGAAGGGCTGGAAACACCATATATTTT. This chain joins TRBV5-4 and TRBJ1-3, with D tentatively TRBD1 (5 bases). V lost 1 base and J lost 2, with 10 bases in between. CDR1 is SGHNT, CDR2 YYREEE, per germline (reference sequence). The CDR3 is made up of 15 amino acids.

This chain uses TRBV24-1 with TRBJ2-3; D call uncertain. The germline V and J ends were trimmed by 4 bases and 0 bases, with 4 bases remaining between them. The germline V gene has CDR1 KGHDR and CDR2 SFDVKD. The CDR3 has 13 amino acids. The CDR3 is CATSDRSTDTQYF. CDR3 DNA sequence: TGTGCCACCAGTGACCGTAGCACAGATACGCAGTATTTT.

This clone occurred once. The V and J genes are TRBV19 and TRBJ2-7, with D perhaps matching TRBD2 (5 bases). V lost 6 bases to trimming and J lost 3 bases, with 9 bases between them. CDR1 LNHDA and CDR2 SQIVND come from the germline V gene (reference sequence). This CDR3 comprises 12 residues. CDR3 sequence: CASRGLGYEQYF. The CDR3 nucleotides read TGTGCCAGTAGAGGACTTGGCTACGAGCAGTACTTC.

The CDR3 spells CASSPNRGTYNEQFF. CDR3 coding DNA: TGTGCCAGCAGCCCAAACAGGGGCACCTACAATGAGCAGTTCTTC. V gene TRBV7-9 combines with J gene TRBJ2-1; 7 nucleotides align to TRBD1. V was pared by 5 bases and J by 2 bases, with 6 bases of the junction left unmatched. Germline loops: CDR1 SEHNR, CDR2 FQNEAQ (reference sequence). The CDR3 is 15 amino acids.

The chain couples TRBV7-2 to TRBJ1-2; 7 bases align to TRBD1. V shed 8 bases, J shed 4 bases, and the junction held 16 bases outside the gene matches. CDR3 length: 16 residues. Looked up from germline, CDR1 is SGHTA and CDR2 is FQGNSA. The chain's CDR3 is CASRRVSTGTLYGYTF. For the CDR3, the DNA is TGTGCCAGCCGACGAGTTTCGACAGGGACTCTCTATGGCTACACCTTC.

The chain couples TRBV7-6 to TRBJ2-1, with D unclear. V was trimmed by 1 base and J by 5 bases, leaving 6 bases between them. The CDR3 consists of 13 residues. Germline CDR1 and CDR2: SGHVS and FNYEAQ. CDR3 amino acids: CASSLGRNNEQFF. The CDR3 nucleotides are TGTGCCAGCAGCTTAGGCAGAAACAATGAGCAGTTCTTC.

The chain recombines TRBV5-5 with TRBJ1-2; TRBD1 aligns across 7 bases. The germline gives CDR1 SGHKS, CDR2 YYEKEE (reference sequence). Unmatched junction bases numbered 7, after V lost 0 bases and J lost 2 bases. This CDR3 comprises 16 residues. CDR3 sequence (DNA): TGTGCCAGCAGCTTGGTTGCGGCAGGGGGGAACTATGGCTACACCTTC. Protein product: CASSLVAAGGNYGYTF.

This chain connects TRBV6-5 to TRBJ1-6, with unresolved D. The CDR3 spans 13 residues. Germline V CDR1 and CDR2: MNHEY, SVGAGI. Trimming cost V 1 base and J 7 bases, with 5 bases left between them. The CDR3 DNA sequence: TGTGCCAGCAGTTACTTCGGGAATTCACCCCTCCACTTT. It is translated as CASSYFGNSPLHF.

This clone was detected once. The V gene is TRBV6-5, the J gene TRBJ1-1; 8 bases fit TRBD1. The germline gives CDR1 MNHEY, CDR2 SVGAGI. The V gene end was trimmed by 7 bases and the J gene end by 3 bases; junction bases not matched to a gene: 10. The length of the CDR3 is 15 residues. The CDR3 DNA is TGTGCCAGCAAGCGTCAGGGGGCGACGGACACTGAAGCTTTCTTT. As protein: CASKRQGATDTEAFF.

The V and J genes are TRBV3-1 (or the pseudogene TRBV3-2) and TRBJ2-3; 7 bases match TRBD1. With 4 bases clipped from V and 0 bases from J, the junction kept 7 bases outside the gene matches. Germline V CDR1 and CDR2: LGHDT, YNNKEL (reference sequence). The CDR3 contains 16 residues. This CDR3 reads CASSPNRGRSTDTQYF. The CDR3 DNA follows: TGTGCCAGCAGCCCTAACAGGGGCCGTAGCACAGATACGCAGTATTTT.

The CDR3 spells CAAGGADTGELFF. The CDR3 nucleotides read TGTGCCGCGGGGGGGGCCGACACCGGGGAGCTGTTTTTT. The rearrangement links TRBV7-2 to TRBJ2-2; TRBD2 matches at 9 bases. This CDR3 is built from 13 residues. CDR1 is SGHTA, CDR2 FQGNSA, per germline. Losses at the gene ends were 11 bases for V and 3 bases for J; bases not matched to a gene: 4.

The chain has TRBV19 and TRBJ1-2, with 8 bases fitting TRBD1. Germline CDR1 reads LNHDA; CDR2 reads SQIVND (reference sequence). J was trimmed by 4 bases and V by 9 bases; bases with no gene match: 13. The CDR3 contains 15 residues. The CDR3 is CASLDRARSAYGYTF. CDR3 sequence (DNA): TGTGCCAGCCTGGACAGGGCGAGATCGGCCTATGGCTACACCTTC.

This chain connects TRBV24-1 to TRBJ2-5, with D maybe TRBD2 (5 bases). Germline V gene lookup returns CDR1 KGHDR and CDR2 SFDVKD. Trimming pared 5 bases from V and 4 bases from J, leaving 7 bases between. The length of the CDR3 is 12 residues. The CDR3 sequence is CATSAEGETQYF. CDR3 bases: TGTGCCACCAGTGCCGAGGGAGAGACCCAGTACTTC.

The V call is TRBV5-6, the J call TRBJ1-2, with 11 bases that match TRBD1. The CDR3 runs to 14 residues. V trimming: 4 bases; J trimming: 4 bases; junction bases outside the gene matches: 3. The germline V gene has CDR1 SGHDT and CDR2 YYEEEE. As DNA, the CDR3 is TGTGCCAGCAGCATTGGACAGGGGGCCTATGGCTACACCTTC. Translating gives CASSIGQGAYGYTF.

The chain links TRBV7-6 to TRBJ2-3; 7 bases align to TRBD2. Germline V gives CDR1 SGHVS, CDR2 FNYEAQ. J lost 5 bases, V lost 2 bases, and 4 bases had no gene match. The CDR3 is 14 residues long. The CDR3: CASSLSTGGDTQYF. CDR3 nucleotide sequence: TGTGCCAGCAGCTTATCGACGGGGGGAGATACGCAGTATTTT. The complete variable domain, with remaining parts taken from reference TRBV7-6 and TRBJ2-3, reads GAGVSQSPRYKVTKRGQDVALRCDPISGHVSLYWYRQALGQGPEFLTYFNYEAQQDKSGLPNDRFSAERPEGSISTLTIQRTEQRDSAMYRCASSLSTGGDTQYFGPGTRLTVL.

This clone was seen only a few times. V is TRBV7-9 and J is TRBJ1-6, with 9 bases aligning to TRBD1. Germline-derived CDR1 and CDR2 are SEHNR and FQNEAQ (reference sequence). This CDR3 is built from 14 residues. V was clipped by 5 bases and J by 7 bases; unmatched bases: 3. The CDR3 spells CASSLGTGNSPLHF. DNA of the CDR3: TGTGCCAGCAGCCTCGGGACAGGGAATTCACCCCTCCACTTT.

This chain joins TRBV21-1 and TRBJ1-4; no DNA check was done on the table's D call, TRBD1. TRBV21-1 is described as a pseudogene. The CDR3 covers 15 residues. CDR3 in amino acids: CASSKAWDSYEKLFF. DNA of the CDR3: TGTGCCAGCAGCAAAGCGTGGGACAGCTATGAAAAACTGTTTTTT.